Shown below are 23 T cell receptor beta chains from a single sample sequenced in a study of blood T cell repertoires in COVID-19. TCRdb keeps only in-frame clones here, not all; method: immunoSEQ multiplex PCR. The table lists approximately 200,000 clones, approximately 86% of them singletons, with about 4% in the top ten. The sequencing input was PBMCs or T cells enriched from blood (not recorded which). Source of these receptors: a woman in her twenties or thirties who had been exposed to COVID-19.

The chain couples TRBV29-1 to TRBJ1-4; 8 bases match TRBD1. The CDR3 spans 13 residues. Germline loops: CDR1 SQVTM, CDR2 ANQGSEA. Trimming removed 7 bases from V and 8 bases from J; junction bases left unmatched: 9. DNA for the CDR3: TGCAGCGCCCTGACAGGGGACTCAGAAAAACTGTTTTTT. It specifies CSALTGDSEKLFF.

The CDR3 DNA reads as TGTGCCAGCAGCTTCAGCTCTGGGGCCAACGTCCTGACTTTC. This encodes CASSFSSGANVLTF. The chain joins TRBV2 to TRBJ2-6; the D is unclear. The CDR3 consists of 14 residues. Germline values: CDR1 SNHLY, CDR2 FYNNEI. V dropped 6 bases and J dropped 0 bases, with 6 bases sitting between them.

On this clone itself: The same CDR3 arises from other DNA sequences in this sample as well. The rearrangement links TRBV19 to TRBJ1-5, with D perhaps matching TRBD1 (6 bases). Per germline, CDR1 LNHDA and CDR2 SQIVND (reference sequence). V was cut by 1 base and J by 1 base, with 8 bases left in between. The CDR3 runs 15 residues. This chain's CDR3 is CASSIGQGSNQPQHF. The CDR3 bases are TGTGCCAGTAGTATAGGCCAGGGGAGCAATCAGCCCCAGCATTTT.

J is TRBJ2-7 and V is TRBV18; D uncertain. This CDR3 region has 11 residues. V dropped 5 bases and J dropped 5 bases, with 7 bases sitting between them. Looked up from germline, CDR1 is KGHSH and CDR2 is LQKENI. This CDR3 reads CASSGADEQYF. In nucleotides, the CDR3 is TGTGCCAGCTCAGGTGCGGACGAGCAGTACTTC.

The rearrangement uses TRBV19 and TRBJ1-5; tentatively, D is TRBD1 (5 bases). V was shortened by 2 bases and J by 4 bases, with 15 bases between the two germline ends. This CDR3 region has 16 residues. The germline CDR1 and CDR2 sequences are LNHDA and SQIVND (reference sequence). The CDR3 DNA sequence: TGTGCCAGTAGTATACGTGGCAGGGTTGAGAATCAGCCCCAGCATTTT. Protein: CASSIRGRVENQPQHF.

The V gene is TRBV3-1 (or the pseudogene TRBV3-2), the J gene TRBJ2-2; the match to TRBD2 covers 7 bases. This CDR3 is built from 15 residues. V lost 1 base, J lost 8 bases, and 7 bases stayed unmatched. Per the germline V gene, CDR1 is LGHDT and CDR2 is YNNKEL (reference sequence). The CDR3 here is CASSQGAGNGGELFF. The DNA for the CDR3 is TGTGCCAGCAGCCAAGGAGCGGGGAACGGGGGGGAGCTGTTTTTT.

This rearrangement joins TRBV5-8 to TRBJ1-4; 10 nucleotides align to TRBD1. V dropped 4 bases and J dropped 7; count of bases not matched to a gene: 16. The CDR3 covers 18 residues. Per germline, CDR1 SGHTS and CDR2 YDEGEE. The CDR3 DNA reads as TGTGCCAGCAGCGACGACAGGGGGCGGAACGAGGTGAGTGAAAAACTGTTTTTT. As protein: CASSDDRGRNEVSEKLFF.

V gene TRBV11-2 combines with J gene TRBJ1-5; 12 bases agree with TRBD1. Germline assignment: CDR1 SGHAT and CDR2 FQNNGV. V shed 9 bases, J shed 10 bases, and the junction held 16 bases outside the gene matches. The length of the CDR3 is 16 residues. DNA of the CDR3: TGTGCCAGTCAAGCCGGGACAGGGGGCAGGGACCGTCCCCAGCATTTT. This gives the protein CASQAGTGGRDRPQHF.

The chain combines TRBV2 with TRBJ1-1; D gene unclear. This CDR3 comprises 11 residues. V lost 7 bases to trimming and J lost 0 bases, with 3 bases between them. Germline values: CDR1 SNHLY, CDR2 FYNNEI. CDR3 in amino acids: CASTVNTEAFF. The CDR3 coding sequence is TGTGCCAGCACTGTGAACACTGAAGCTTTCTTT.

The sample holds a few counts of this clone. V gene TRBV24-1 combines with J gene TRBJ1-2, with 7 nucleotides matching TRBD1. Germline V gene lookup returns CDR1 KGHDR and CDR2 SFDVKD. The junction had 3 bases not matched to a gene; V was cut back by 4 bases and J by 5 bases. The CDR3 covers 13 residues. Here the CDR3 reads CATSETGVYGYTF. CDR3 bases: TGTGCCACCAGTGAAACAGGGGTGTATGGCTACACCTTC.

The CDR3 region is CASGLVVQRVRNEQFF. CDR3 DNA: TGTGCTAGTGGTTTGGTAGTCCAGCGTGTTAGGAATGAGCAGTTCTTC. The chain links TRBV12-5 to TRBJ2-1, with D uncertain. There are 16 residues in the CDR3. The V and J ends lost 0 bases and 7 bases respectively, with 16 bases between them. The V gene's germline CDR1 is LGHNT and CDR2 FRNRAP. The whole variable domain, filled in from reference TRBV12-5 and TRBJ2-1, reads DARVTQTPRHKVTEMGQEVTMRCQPILGHNTVFWYRQTMMQGLELLAYFRNRAPLDDSGMPKDRFSAEMPDATLATLKIQPSEPRDSAVYFCASGLVVQRVRNEQFFGPGTRLTVL.

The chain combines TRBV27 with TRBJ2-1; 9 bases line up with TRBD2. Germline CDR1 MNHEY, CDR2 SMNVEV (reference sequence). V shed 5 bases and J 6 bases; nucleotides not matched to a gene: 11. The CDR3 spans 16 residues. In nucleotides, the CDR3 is TGTGCCAGCAGTCCGCGTGGTAGCGGGGGCCTCAATGAGCAGTTCTTC. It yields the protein CASSPRGSGGLNEQFF.

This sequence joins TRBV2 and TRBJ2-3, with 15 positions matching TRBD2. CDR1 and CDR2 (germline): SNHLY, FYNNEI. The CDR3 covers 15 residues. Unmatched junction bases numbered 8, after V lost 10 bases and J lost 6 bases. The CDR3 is CATTGTSGGRDTQYF. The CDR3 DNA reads TGTGCCACCACCGGGACTAGCGGGGGGAGGGATACGCAGTATTTT. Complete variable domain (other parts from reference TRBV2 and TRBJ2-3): EPEVTQTPSHQVTQMGQEVILRCVPISNHLYFYWYRQILGQKVEFLVSFYNNEISEKSEIFDDQFSVERPDGSNFTLKIRSTKLEDSAMYFCATTGTSGGRDTQYFGPGTRLTVL.

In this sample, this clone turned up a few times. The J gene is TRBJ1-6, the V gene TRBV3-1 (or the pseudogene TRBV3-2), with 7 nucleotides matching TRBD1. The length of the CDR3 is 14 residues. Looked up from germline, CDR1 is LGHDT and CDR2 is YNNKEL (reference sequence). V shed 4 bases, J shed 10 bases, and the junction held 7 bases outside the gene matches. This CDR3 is CASSPRTGQSPLHF. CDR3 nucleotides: TGTGCCAGCAGCCCTCGGACAGGCCAGTCACCCCTCCACTTT.

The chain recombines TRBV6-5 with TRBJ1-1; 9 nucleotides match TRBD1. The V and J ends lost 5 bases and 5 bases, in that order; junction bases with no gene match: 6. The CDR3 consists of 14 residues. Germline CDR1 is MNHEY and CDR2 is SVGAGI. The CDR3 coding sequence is TGTGCCAGCAGTACAGGGGGCGCGGGGACTGAAGCTTTCTTT. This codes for CASSTGGAGTEAFF.

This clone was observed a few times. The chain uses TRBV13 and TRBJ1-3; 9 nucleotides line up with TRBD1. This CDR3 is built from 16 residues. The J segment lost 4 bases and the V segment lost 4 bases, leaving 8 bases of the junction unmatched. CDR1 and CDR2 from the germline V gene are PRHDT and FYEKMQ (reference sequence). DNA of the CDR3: TGTGCCAGCAGCTACGGGACAGGGAGTGGCGGAAACACCATATATTTT. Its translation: CASSYGTGSGGNTIYF. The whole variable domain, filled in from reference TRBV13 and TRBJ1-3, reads AAGVIQSPRHLIKEKRETATLKCYPIPRHDTVYWYQQGPGQDPQFLISFYEKMQSDKGSIPDRFSAQQFSDYHSELNMSSLELGDSALYFCASSYGTGSGGNTIYFGEGSWLTVV.

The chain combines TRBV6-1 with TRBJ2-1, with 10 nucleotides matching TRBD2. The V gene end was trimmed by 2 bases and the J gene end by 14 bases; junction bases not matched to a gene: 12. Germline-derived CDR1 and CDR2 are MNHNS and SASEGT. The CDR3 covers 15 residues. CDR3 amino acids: CASSEPGLATMLEFF. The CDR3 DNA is TGTGCCAGCAGTGAACCGGGACTAGCGACAATGTTGGAGTTCTTC.

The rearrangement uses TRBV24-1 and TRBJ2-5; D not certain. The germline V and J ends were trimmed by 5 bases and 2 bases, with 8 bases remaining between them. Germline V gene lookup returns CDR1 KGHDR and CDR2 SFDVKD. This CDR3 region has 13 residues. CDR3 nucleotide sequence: TGTGCCACCAGTGTTTCCCAGCAAGAGACCCAGTACTTC. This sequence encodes CATSVSQQETQYF.

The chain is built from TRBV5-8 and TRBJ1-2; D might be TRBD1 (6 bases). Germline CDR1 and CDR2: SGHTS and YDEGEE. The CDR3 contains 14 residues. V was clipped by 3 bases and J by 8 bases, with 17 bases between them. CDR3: CASSYRDLGHGYTF. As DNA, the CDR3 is TGTGCCAGCAGCTACAGGGATTTGGGTCACGGCTACACCTTC.

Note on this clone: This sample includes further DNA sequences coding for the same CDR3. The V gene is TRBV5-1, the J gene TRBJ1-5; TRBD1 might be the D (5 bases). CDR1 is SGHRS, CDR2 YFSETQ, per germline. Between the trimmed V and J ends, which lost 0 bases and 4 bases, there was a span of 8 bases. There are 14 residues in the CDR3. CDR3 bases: TGCGCCAGCAGCTTGGAGGGGAATAATCAGCCCCAGCATTTT. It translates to CASSLEGNNQPQHF.

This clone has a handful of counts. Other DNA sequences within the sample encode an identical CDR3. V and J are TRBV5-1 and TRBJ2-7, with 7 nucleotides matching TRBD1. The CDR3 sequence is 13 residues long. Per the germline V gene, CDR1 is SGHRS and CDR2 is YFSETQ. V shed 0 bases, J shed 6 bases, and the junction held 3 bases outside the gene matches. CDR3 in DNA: TGCGCCAGCAGCTTGGTCCCAGGGGGCGAGCAGTACTTC. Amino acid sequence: CASSLVPGGEQYF.

The CDR3 sequence is CASSPSGDSSYEQYF. The CDR3 DNA follows: TGTGCCAGCAGCCCTAGCGGGGACAGCTCCTACGAGCAGTACTTC. V usage is TRBV4-2 and J usage is TRBJ2-7, with 9 bases identical to TRBD2. The junction had 4 bases not matched to a gene; V was cut back by 4 bases and J by 0 bases. The length of the CDR3 is 15 residues. Germline lookup yields CDR1 LGHNA and CDR2 YNFKEQ.

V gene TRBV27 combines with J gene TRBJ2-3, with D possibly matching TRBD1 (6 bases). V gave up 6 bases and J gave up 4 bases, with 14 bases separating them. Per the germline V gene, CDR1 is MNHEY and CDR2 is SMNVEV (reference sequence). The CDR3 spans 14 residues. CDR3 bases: TGTGCCAGCAGCACCACAGGGTCCGCAGATACGCAGTATTTT. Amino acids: CASSTTGSADTQYF.